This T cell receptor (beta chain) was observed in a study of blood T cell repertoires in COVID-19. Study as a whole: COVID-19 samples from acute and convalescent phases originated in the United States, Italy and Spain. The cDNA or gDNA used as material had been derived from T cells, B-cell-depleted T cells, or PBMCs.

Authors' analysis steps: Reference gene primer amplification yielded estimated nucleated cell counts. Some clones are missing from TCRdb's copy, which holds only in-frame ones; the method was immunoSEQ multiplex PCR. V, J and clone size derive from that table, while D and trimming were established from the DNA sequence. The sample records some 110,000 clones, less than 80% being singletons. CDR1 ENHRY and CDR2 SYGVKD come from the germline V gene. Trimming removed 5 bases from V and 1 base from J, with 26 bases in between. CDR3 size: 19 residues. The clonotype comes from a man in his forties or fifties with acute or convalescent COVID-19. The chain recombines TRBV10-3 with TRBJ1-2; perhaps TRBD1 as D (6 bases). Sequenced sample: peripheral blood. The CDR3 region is CAISPGVFDRQRGNYGYTF. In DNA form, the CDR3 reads TGTGCCATCAGTCCCGGGGTTTTTGACAGGCAACGGGGTAACTATGGCTACACCTTC.